The rows below give T cell receptor beta chains drawn from one sample of a study of graft-versus-host responses after intestinal transplantation. Assay: immunoSEQ multiplex PCR; the TCRdb copy retains only in-frame clones and omits some. The top ten hold less than 10% of the sample, which has about 20,000 clones, approximately 79% seen once. The source was ileum tissue, collected around 20 days after intestinal transplant. These receptors were collected from a human patient who received an intestinal transplant, so some T cells may come from the graft donor. The CDR3 runs from the conserved cysteine through the conserved F or W.

J gene,V gene,CDR3 protein
TRBJ2-5,TRBV11-1,CASSLHLAGRETQYF
TRBJ2-5,TRBV9,CASSVAAQMYQETQYF
TRBJ1-1,TRBV7-6,CASSSTENTEAFF
TRBJ2-7,TRBV4-3,CASSQDWTGRPYEQYF
TRBJ2-3,TRBV21-1,CASSKSRTGSATVPTDTQYF
TRBJ1-5,TRBV28,CASMRAISLYSNQPQHF
TRBJ2-3,TRBV19,CASRSSFTSTDTQYF
TRBJ2-2,TRBV9,CASSVPAGANTGELFF
TRBJ1-2,TRBV19,CASSIGQSGYTF
TRBJ2-4,TRBV4-1,CASSLTQLAGGLAKNIQYF
TRBJ2-7,TRBV2,CASSEQNREYEQYF
TRBJ2-7,TRBV5-6,CASSLLGGPSYEQYF
TRBJ2-7,TRBV27,CASSVTGGSGEQYF
TRBJ1-2,TRBV19,CASSPSVVYGYTF
TRBJ2-3,TRBV6-1,CASSDFGGGTDTQYF
TRBJ2-7,TRBV5-4,CASSYGLAAYEQYF
TRBJ2-1,TRBV5-1,CASSNNPPGLAGVHEQFF
TRBJ1-1,TRBV4-1,CASSQAYFRDSEAFF
TRBJ1-2,TRBV9,CASSVGDIGPRGYTF
TRBJ2-2,TRBV6-1,CASRIPGWTGELFF
TRBJ2-1,TRBV19,CASTSTLYNEQFF
TRBJ2-1,TRBV5-4,CASSFRWGRAYNEQFF
TRBJ1-6,TRBV15,CATSSSDNSPLHF
TRBJ2-1,TRBV18,CASSPLAGDSYNEQFF
TRBJ1-1,TRBV2,CASSVNRGGTEAFF
TRBJ2-2,TRBV9,CASSSGGATGELFF
TRBJ1-1,TRBV5-4,CASSLHRVWTEAFF
TRBJ1-2,TRBV13,CASSFGAQLGYTF
TRBJ1-1,TRBV19,CASSTTQGMNTEAFF
TRBJ1-5,TRBV27,CASSLLPPQGGWDQPQHF
TRBJ1-3,TRBV11-2,CASSLDYRALGGNTIYF
TRBJ2-5,TRBV5-4,CASSYRLAGGSVETQYF
TRBJ1-1,TRBV5-6,CASSLWAGMNTEAFF
TRBJ2-3,TRBV7-2,CASSLSRGGLDTQYF
TRBJ1-2,TRBV19,CASSIPTGGEGYTF
TRBJ1-2,TRBV4-3,CASSQATTGFLGYTF
TRBJ2-3,TRBV5-6,CASSFVYSSGGADTQYF
TRBJ2-3,TRBV5-1,CASSGTGRTDTQYF
TRBJ2-7,TRBV6-1,CASHVQGATYEQYF
TRBJ2-5,TRBV5-6,CASTLGQEETQYF
TRBJ1-5,TRBV19,CASSMGHPGPQHF
TRBJ2-7,TRBV27,CASSRLAGTGSYEQYF
TRBJ2-1,TRBV7-3,CASSFGGSSYNEQFF
TRBJ2-7,TRBV20-1,CSAYAPGEQYF
TRBJ2-1,TRBV7-2,CASSRDRVYNEQFF
TRBJ2-1,TRBV27,CASSWGVWNEQFF
TRBJ1-2,TRBV5-1,CASSIMVGGTYGYTF
TRBJ1-4,TRBV5-6,CASSLEGATNEKLFF
TRBJ2-2,TRBV4-3,CASSFSGGTGELFF
TRBJ2-1,TRBV7-7,CASSLDSINEQFF
TRBJ2-7,TRBV13,CASSLIDWTGYEQYF
TRBJ1-3,TRBV9,CASSAGQGGPGNTIYF
TRBJ2-3,TRBV12-2,CASRFDPGSHF
TRBJ2-7,TRBV5-6,CASSPWALADSYEQYF
-,TRBV15,CATSKRQGATYEQYF